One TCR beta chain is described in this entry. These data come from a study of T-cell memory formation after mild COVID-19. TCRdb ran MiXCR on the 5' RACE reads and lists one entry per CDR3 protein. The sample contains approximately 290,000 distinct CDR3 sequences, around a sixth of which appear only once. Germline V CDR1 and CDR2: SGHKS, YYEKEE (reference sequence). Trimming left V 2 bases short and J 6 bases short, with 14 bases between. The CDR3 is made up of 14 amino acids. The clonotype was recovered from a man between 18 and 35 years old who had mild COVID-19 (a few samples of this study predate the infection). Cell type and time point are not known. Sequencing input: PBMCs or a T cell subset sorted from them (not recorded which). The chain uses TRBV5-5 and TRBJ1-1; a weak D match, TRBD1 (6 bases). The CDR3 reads CASSFWQGSPEAFF. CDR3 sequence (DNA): TGTGCCAGCAGCTTTTGGCAGGGGAGCCCTGAAGCTTTCTTT.